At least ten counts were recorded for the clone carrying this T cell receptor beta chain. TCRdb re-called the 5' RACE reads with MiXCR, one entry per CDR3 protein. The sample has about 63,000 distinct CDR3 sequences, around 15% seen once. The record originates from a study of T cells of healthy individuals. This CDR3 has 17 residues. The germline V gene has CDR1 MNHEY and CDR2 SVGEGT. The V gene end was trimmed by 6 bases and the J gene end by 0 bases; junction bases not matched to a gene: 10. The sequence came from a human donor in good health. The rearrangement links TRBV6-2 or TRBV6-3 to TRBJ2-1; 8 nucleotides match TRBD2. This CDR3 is CASSPTSGRSSYNEQFF. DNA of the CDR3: TGTGCCAGCAGCCCAACTAGCGGAAGGAGCTCCTACAATGAGCAGTTCTTC.